This TCR beta chain was sequenced for a study of T cell responses to AZD1222 COVID-19 vaccine. Study results and caveats: Reports indicate that nearly half of spike-specific TCRs are directed at unmutated variant regions. White British donors predominated, females outnumbered males, and clonal diversity was possibly underestimated. Regions 160-218 and 743-854 held dominance among vaccine-associated CD4 TCRs, which spanned spike.

Germline V gene lookup returns CDR1 SEHNR and CDR2 FQNEAQ (reference sequence). The germline V and J ends were trimmed by 5 bases and 2 bases, with 18 bases remaining between them. The CDR3 is 16 amino acids. Points on this clone: What it binds is not known.

Using immunoSEQ multiplex PCR, the repertoire was profiled, and TCRdb retains in-frame clones only, with some absent. Here the sample spans around 160,000 clones, 85% to 95% being singletons. The sequence came from an adult in good health. The source was peripheral blood, collected on day 0 of MenACWY control vaccination. The chain has TRBV7-9 and TRBJ1-2; D is ambiguous. CDR3 protein: CASSPQPTRENYGYTF. The CDR3 nucleotides are TGTGCCAGCAGCCCGCAACCGACAAGGGAGAACTATGGCTACACCTTC.